One and the same sample provided the 8 T cell receptor beta chains below, sequenced in a study of regulatory T cells in long-lasting Graves disease. According to the study, TCR beta libraries were built with iRepertoire HTBI primers and CDR3-region Arm-PCR. TCRdb re-derived calls from the multiplex PCR reads in MiXCR, one entry per CDR3 protein. The data show approximately 480,000 distinct CDR3 sequences, about a sixth seen once. The time point here: newly diagnosed GD, antithyroid drugs for less than 3 months. With RNA extracted from PBMCs as input, the TCR library was made. The same sample was also studied in work on T cells in Graves' hyperthyroidism and ophthalmopathy.

This sample comprised peripheral blood mononuclear cells (PBMCs), obtained at new diagnosis, from a patient treated with antithyroid drugs. The receptors stem from a man in his forties or fifties with Graves disease.

Only a few counts were recorded for this clonotype. The chain uses TRBV11-2 and TRBJ2-3; D call uncertain. V shed 6 bases and J shed 1 base, with 8 bases lying between them. This CDR3 is 13 amino acids long. CDR1 is SGHAT and CDR2 is FQNNGV in the germline V gene. CDR3 DNA sequence: TGTGCCAGCAGGGAAAGGGGCACAGATACGCAGTATTTT. Its protein product is CASRERGTDTQYF.

The table lists this clonotype with many counts. The chain couples TRBV6-9 to TRBJ2-1, with 8 bases lining up with TRBD1. The germline gives CDR1 MNHGY, CDR2 SVAAGI. V gave up 3 bases and J gave up 7 bases; unmatched junction bases: 8. The CDR3 contains 15 residues. Written as DNA, the CDR3 is TGTGCCAGCAGTTACCACCGACAGGGGAGGAATGAGCAGTTCTTC. This encodes CASSYHRQGRNEQFF.

This sequence joins TRBV6-5 and TRBJ1-2, with D unclear. Per germline, CDR1 MNHEY and CDR2 SVGAGI. The V end was cut by 0 bases, the J end by 1 base, with 9 bases between. The CDR3 consists of 15 residues. The CDR3 DNA follows: TGTGCCAGCAGTTACTCAGTCCTGGGTAACTATGGCTACACCTTC. As protein: CASSYSVLGNYGYTF.

Here the CDR3 reads CASSLVRERRETQYF. The CDR3 nucleotides are TGTGCCAGCAGCTTGGTGCGGGAGAGACGGGAGACCCAGTACTTC. The J gene is TRBJ2-5, the V gene TRBV7-8; 7 positions agree with TRBD2. The CDR3 contains 15 residues. Looked up from germline, CDR1 is SGHVS and CDR2 is FQNEAQ. J gave up 5 bases and V 3 bases, and 9 bases lay outside the gene matches.

This clonotype has more than one count but fewer than ten. J is TRBJ2-2 and V is TRBV7-8; maybe TRBD2 (5 bases). Germline lookup yields CDR1 SGHVS and CDR2 FQNEAQ. The CDR3 length is 16 residues. The V end was cut by 0 bases, the J end by 6 bases, with 14 bases between. CDR3 loop: CASSLAGRRSAGELFF. The CDR3 DNA follows: TGTGCCAGCAGCTTAGCGGGTAGGCGTAGCGCCGGGGAGCTGTTTTTT.

This clonotype occurred many times. The chain couples TRBV6-1 to TRBJ2-1; TRBD1 matches at 11 bases. This CDR3 region has 15 residues. The germline V gene encodes CDR1 MNHNS and CDR2 SASEGT. Germline trimming cut 4 bases from V and 6 bases from J; bases unmatched to any gene: 5. DNA of the CDR3: TGTGCCAGCAGTGTGAGGGACAGGGGGACCAATGAGCAGTTCTTC. As protein: CASSVRDRGTNEQFF.

This clonotype occurred many times. The gene calls are TRBV27 and TRBJ1-4; the match to TRBD1 covers 7 bases. Germline V gene data show CDR1 as MNHEY and CDR2 as SMNVEV (reference sequence). With 4 bases clipped from V and 0 bases from J, the junction kept 2 bases outside the gene matches. The CDR3 runs 15 residues. In DNA form, the CDR3 reads TGTGCCAGCAGTTACAGGGGTGCAACTAATGAAAAACTGTTTTTT. Translation: CASSYRGATNEKLFF.

A few counts support this clonotype. A far larger clone is a single base away, which makes a read error likely. The genes are TRBV7-3 and TRBJ2-2; unclear D gene. The V end lost 3 bases, the J end lost 6 bases, and 5 bases lay between the germline ends. The CDR3 has 12 residues. CDR1 is SGHTA, CDR2 FQGTGA, per germline. The CDR3 spells CASSFDAGELFF. CDR3 nucleotides: TGTGCCAGCAGCTTTGACGCCGGGGAGCTGTTTTTT.